Described below is a single T cell receptor beta chain sequence and its context. This record comes from a study of T cell responses to AZD1222 COVID-19 vaccine. The table came from immunoSEQ multiplex PCR; TCRdb's copy has only in-frame clones and leaves some out. This sample has roughly 170,000 clones, with 94% found just once. V was cut by 5 bases and J by 6 bases, with 23 bases left in between. Per germline, CDR1 SNHLY and CDR2 FYNNEI. The CDR3 contains 16 residues. The rearrangement joins TRBV2 to TRBJ2-7; D may match TRBD1 or TRBD2 (6 bases each). The sequence came from an adult who received the AZD1222 COVID-19 vaccine. Here the sequenced sample was peripheral blood, taken 28 days after the second AZD1222 dose. CDR3 sequence reads: CASSNTTGWGASEQYF. The CDR3 region has the DNA TGTGCCAGCAGTAACACGACAGGCTGGGGGGCGAGCGAGCAGTACTTC.